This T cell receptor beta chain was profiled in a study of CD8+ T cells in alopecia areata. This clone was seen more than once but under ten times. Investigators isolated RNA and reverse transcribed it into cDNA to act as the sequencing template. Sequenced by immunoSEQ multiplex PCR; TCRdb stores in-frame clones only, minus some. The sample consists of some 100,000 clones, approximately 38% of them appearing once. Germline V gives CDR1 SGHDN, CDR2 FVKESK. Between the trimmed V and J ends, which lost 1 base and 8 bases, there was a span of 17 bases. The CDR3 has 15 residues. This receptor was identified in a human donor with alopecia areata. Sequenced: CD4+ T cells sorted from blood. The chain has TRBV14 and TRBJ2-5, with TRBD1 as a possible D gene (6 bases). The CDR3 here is CASSQASGAGITQYF. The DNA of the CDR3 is TGTGCCAGCAGCCAAGCCTCAGGGGCCGGTATAACCCAGTACTTC.